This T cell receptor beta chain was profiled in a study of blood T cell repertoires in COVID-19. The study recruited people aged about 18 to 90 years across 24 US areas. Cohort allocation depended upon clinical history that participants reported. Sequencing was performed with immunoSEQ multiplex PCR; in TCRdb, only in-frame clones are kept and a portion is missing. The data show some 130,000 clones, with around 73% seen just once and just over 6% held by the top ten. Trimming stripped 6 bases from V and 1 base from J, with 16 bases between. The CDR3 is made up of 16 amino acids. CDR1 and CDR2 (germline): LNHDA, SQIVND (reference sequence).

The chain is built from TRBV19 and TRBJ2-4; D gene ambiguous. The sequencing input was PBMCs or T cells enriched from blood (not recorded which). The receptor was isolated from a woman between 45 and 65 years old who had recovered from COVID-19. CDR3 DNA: TGTGCCAGTAGAAGAGACGGCTCGGAGGCCAAAAACATTCAGTACTTC. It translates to CASRRDGSEAKNIQYF. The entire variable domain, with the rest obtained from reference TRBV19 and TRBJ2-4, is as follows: DGGITQSPKYLFRKEGQNVTLSCEQNLNHDAMYWYRQDPGQGLRLIYYSQIVNDFQKGDIAEGYSVSREKKESFPLTVTSAQKNPTAFYLCASRRDGSEAKNIQYFGAGTRLSVL.